A single sample gave rise to the 6 T cell receptor beta chains below, sequenced in a study of beta chain features in type 1 diabetes. The investigators reverse transcribed all of the isolated RNA, so they sequenced expressed TCRB transcripts. The repertoire was sequenced with immunoSEQ multiplex PCR; TCRdb's copy has only in-frame clones and lacks some. Among 300,000 to 350,000 clones listed, around 20% were seen once. The sequencing sample was made of naive CD4+ T cells from blood. These receptors originate from a woman aged 18 to 35 in good health.

This clone has only a few counts. The V and J genes are TRBV15 and TRBJ1-2; a possible D gene is TRBD1 (6 bases). Germline V CDR1 and CDR2: LNHNV, YYDKDF (reference sequence). Trimming cost V 2 bases and J 4 bases, with 14 bases left between them. The CDR3 length is 15 residues. CDR3 sequence: CATSRYREGSYGYTF. Here the CDR3 DNA reads TGTGCCACCAGCAGATACAGGGAGGGCAGCTATGGCTACACCTTC.

The chain uses TRBV18 and TRBJ2-4, with D possibly matching TRBD1 (6 bases). The CDR3 runs to 16 residues. With 3 bases removed from V and 7 bases from J, the gap between germline ends came to 19 bases. Germline CDR1 is KGHSH and CDR2 is LQKENI. The CDR3 region has the DNA TGTGCCAGCTCACCGCTCACAGGGTCTATTAGGAACATTCAGTACTTC. Amino acids: CASSPLTGSIRNIQYF.

V usage is TRBV7-9 and J usage is TRBJ1-1; a weak D match, TRBD1 (6 bases). The V and J ends lost 5 bases and 1 base respectively, with 14 bases between them. Germline loops: CDR1 SEHNR, CDR2 FQNEAQ (reference sequence). CDR3 length equals 15 residues. The CDR3 DNA is TGTGCCAGCAGCCGAGGACAGACATCGAACACTGAAGCTTTCTTT. As protein: CASSRGQTSNTEAFF.

The chain is built from TRBV7-2 and TRBJ2-4, with TRBD1 matching 7 bases. From germline, CDR1 is SGHTA and CDR2 FQGNSA. With V trimmed by 5 bases and J by 5 bases, 6 bases remained unmatched. The CDR3 extends over 14 amino acids. CDR3 region: CASSLTGVENIQYF. CDR3 coding DNA: TGTGCCAGCAGCCTAACAGGGGTAGAAAACATTCAGTACTTC.

This clone has a handful of counts. The chain recombines TRBV11-2 with TRBJ2-7, with TRBD2 matching over 11 bases. This CDR3 is 14 amino acids long. The V gene's germline CDR1 is SGHAT and CDR2 FQNNGV. V gave up 6 bases and J gave up 4 bases; unmatched junction bases: 5. The CDR3 DNA follows: TGTGCCAGCAGATTGATAGCGGGAGGGTACGAGCAGTACTTC. Its translation: CASRLIAGGYEQYF.

This clone was seen only a few times. The genes are TRBV28 and TRBJ1-2; D not certain. This CDR3 is built from 13 residues. CDR1 MDHEN and CDR2 SYDVKM come from the germline V gene. V was pared by 3 bases and J by 8 bases, with 13 bases between. In DNA form, the CDR3 reads TGTGCCAGCAGTTTCGGGAGTCGTTGGGGCTACACCTTC. Translated, it gives CASSFGSRWGYTF.